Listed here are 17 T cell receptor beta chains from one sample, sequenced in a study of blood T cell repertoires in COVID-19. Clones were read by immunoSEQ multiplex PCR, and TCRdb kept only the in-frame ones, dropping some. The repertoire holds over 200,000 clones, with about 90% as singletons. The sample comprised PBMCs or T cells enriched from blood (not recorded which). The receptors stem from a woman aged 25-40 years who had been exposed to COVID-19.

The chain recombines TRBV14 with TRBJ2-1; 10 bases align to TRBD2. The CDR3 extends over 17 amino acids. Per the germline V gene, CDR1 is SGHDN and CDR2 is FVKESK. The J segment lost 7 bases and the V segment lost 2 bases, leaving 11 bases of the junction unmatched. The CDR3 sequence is CASSQSLSGRRSNEQFF. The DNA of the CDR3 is TGTGCCAGCAGCCAAAGCCTTAGCGGGAGGAGATCAAATGAGCAGTTCTTC.

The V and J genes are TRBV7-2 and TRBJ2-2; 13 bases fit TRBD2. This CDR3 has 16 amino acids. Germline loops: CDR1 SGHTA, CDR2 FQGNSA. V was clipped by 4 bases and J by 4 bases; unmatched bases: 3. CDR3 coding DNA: TGTGCCAGCAGCTCGGGACTAGCGGGATCCACCGGGGAGCTGTTTTTT. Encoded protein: CASSSGLAGSTGELFF.

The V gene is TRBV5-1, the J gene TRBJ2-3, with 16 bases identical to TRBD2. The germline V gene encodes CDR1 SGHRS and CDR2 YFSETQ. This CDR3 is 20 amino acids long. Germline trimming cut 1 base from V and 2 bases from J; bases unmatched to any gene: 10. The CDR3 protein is CASSLTGGTSGRALTDTQYF. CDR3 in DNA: TGCGCCAGCAGCTTGACAGGCGGGACTAGCGGGAGGGCCCTCACAGATACGCAGTATTTT.

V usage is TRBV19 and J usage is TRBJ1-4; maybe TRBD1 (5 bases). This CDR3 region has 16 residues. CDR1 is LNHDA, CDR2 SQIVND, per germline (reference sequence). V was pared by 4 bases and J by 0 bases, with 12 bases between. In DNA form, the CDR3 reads TGTGCCAGTAGTAGCACAGGACCGTCAACTAATGAAAAACTGTTTTTT. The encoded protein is CASSSTGPSTNEKLFF.

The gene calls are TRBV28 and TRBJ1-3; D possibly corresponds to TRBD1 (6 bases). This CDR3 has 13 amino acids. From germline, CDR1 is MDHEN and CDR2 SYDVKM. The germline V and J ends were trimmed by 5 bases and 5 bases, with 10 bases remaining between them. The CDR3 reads CASSGDIRNTIYF. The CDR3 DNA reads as TGTGCCAGCAGTGGGGACATCAGAAACACCATATATTTT. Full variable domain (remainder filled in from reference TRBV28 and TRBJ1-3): DVKVTQSSRYLVKRTGEKVFLECVQDMDHENMFWYRQDPGLGLRLIYFSYDVKMKEKGDIPEGYSVSREKKERFSLILESASTNQTSMYLCASSGDIRNTIYFGEGSWLTVV.

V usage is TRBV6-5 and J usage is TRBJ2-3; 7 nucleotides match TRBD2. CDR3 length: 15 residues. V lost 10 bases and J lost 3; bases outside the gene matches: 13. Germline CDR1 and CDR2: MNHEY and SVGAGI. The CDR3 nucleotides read TGTGCCACCAGGAGGCGGGAGATCTTAACAGATACGCAGTATTTT. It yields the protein CATRRREILTDTQYF.

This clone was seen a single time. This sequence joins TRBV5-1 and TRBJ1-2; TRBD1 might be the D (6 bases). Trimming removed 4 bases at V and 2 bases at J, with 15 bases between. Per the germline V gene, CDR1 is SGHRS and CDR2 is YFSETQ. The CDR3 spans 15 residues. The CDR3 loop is CASSPRTVSNYGYTF. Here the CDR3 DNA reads TGCGCCAGCAGCCCACGGACAGTGTCCAACTATGGCTACACCTTC.

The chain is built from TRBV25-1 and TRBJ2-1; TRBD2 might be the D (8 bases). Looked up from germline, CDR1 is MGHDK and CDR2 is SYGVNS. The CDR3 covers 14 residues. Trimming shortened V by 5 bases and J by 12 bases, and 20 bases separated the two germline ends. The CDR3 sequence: CASSISGTERGQFF. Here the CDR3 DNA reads TGTGCCAGCAGTATTAGCGGGACAGAGAGGGGGCAGTTCTTC.

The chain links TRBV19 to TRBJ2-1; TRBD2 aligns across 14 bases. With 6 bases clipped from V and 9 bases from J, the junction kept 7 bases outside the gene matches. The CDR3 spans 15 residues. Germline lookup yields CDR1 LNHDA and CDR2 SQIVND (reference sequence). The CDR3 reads CASSRGLAGGGEQFF. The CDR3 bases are TGTGCCAGTAGCCGAGGACTAGCGGGAGGCGGTGAGCAGTTCTTC. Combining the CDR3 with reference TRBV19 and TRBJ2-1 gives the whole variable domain DGGITQSPKYLFRKEGQNVTLSCEQNLNHDAMYWYRQDPGQGLRLIYYSQIVNDFQKGDIAEGYSVSREKKESFPLTVTSAQKNPTAFYLCASSRGLAGGGEQFFGPGTRLTVL.

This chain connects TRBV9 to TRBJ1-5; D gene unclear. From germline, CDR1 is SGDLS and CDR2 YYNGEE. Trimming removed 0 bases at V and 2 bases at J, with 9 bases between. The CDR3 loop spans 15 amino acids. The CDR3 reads CASSVGVAGNQPQHF. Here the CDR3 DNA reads TGTGCCAGCAGCGTAGGGGTTGCGGGCAATCAGCCCCAGCATTTT. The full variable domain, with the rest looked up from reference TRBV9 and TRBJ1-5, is DSGVTQTPKHLITATGQRVTLRCSPRSGDLSVYWYQQSLDQGLQFLIQYYNGEERAKGNILERFSAQQFPDLHSELNLSSLELGDSALYFCASSVGVAGNQPQHFGDGTRLSIL.

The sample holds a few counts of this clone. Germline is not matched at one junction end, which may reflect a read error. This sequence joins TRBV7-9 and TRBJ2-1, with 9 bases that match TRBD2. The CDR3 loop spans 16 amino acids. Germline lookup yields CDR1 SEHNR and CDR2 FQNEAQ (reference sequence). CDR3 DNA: TGTGCCAGCAGCGTAGCGGGAGAAGGGTTCTACAATGAGCAGTTCTTC. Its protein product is CASSVAGEGFYNEQFF. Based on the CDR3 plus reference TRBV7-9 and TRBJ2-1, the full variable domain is DTGVSQNPRHKITKRGQNVTFRCDPISEHNRLYWYRQTLGQGPEFLTYFQNEAQLEKSRLLSDRFSAERPKGSFSTLEIQRTEQGDSAMYLCASSVAGEGFYNEQFFGPGTRLTVL.

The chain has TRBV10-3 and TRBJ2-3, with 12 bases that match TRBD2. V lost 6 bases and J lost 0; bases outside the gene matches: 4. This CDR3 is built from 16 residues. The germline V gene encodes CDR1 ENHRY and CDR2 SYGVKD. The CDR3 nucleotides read TGTGCCATCAGCACCGGGACTAGCGGGAGCACAGATACGCAGTATTTT. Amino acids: CAISTGTSGSTDTQYF.

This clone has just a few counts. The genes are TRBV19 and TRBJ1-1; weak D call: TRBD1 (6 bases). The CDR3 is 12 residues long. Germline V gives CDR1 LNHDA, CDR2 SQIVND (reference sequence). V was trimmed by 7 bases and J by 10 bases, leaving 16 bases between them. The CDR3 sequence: CASTTDSWVAFF. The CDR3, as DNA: TGTGCCAGTACCACGGACAGCTGGGTAGCTTTCTTT.

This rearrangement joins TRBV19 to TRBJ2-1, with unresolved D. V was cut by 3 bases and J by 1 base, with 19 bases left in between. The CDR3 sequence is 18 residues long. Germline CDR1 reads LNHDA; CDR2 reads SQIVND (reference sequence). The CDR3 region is CASSILGSDSFSYNEQFF. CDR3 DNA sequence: TGTGCCAGTAGTATCCTAGGCAGTGATTCATTTTCCTACAATGAGCAGTTCTTC.

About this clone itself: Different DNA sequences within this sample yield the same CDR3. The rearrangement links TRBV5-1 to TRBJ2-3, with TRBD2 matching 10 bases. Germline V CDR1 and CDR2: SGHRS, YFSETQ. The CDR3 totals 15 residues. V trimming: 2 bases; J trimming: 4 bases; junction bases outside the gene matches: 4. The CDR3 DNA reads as TGCGCCAGCAGCTTCCTAGCGGGAGTTCCAGATACGCAGTATTTT. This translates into CASSFLAGVPDTQYF.

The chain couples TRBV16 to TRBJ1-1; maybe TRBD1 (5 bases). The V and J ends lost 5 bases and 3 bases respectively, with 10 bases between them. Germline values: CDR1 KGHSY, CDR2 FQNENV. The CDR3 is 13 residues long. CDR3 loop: CASSNGQDTEAFF. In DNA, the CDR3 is TGTGCCAGCAGCAACGGACAAGACACTGAAGCTTTCTTT.

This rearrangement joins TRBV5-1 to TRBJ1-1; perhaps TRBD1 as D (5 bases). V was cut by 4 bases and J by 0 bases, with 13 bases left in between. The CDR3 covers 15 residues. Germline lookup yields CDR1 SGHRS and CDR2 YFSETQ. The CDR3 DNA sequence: TGCGCCAGCAGCCCCTACAGGCGAATGAACACTGAAGCTTTCTTT. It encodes CASSPYRRMNTEAFF. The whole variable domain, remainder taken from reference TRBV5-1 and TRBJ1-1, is KAGVTQTPRYLIKTRGQQVTLSCSPISGHRSVSWYQQTPGQGLQFLFEYFSETQRNKGNFPGRFSGRQFSNSRSEMNVSTLELGDSALYLCASSPYRRMNTEAFFGQGTRLTVV.